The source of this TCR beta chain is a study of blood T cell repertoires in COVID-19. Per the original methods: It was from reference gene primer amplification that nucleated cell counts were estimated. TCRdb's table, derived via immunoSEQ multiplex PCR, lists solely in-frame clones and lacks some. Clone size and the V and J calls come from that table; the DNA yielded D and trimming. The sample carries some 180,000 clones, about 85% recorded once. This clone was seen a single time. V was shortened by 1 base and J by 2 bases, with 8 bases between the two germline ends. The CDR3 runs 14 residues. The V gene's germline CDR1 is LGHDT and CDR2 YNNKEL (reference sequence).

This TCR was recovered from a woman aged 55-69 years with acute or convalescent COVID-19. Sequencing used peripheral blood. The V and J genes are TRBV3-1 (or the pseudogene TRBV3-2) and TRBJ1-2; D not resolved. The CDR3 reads CASSQGHRNYGYTF. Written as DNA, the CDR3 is TGTGCCAGCAGCCAAGGACACCGCAACTATGGCTACACCTTC.